This T cell receptor (beta chain) was identified during a study of blood T cell repertoires in COVID-19. Study-level information: The samples span acute and convalescent COVID-19 from the United States, Italy and Spain.

Original handling: Nucleated cell counts were estimated from reference gene primer amplification. Method: immunoSEQ multiplex PCR; TCRdb's copy keeps in-frame clones and lacks some. For V, J and clone size, that table is used; D and trimming come from the DNA. In the table there are around 200,000 clones, 83% of which are singletons. The CDR3 consists of 14 residues. Germline trimming cut 6 bases from V and 17 bases from J; bases unmatched to any gene: 16. Germline loops: CDR1 SNHLY, CDR2 FYNNEI. The source is a woman in her thirties or forties with active or convalescent COVID-19. Sequences were obtained from peripheral blood. This rearrangement joins TRBV2 to TRBJ1-4, with 9 bases lining up with TRBD1. CDR3 sequence reads: CASSPGQGISHCFF. For the CDR3, the DNA is TGTGCCAGCAGCCCGGGACAGGGAATCAGCCACTGTTTTTTT.